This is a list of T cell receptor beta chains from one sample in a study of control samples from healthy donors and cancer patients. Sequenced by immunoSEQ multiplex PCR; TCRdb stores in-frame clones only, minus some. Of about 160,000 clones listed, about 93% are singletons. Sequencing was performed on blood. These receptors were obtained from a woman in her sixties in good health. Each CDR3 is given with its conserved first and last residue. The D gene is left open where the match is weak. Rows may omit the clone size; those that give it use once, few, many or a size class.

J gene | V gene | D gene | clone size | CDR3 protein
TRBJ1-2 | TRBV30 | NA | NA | CAATVYYGYTF
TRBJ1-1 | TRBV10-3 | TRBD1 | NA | CAISPQGGHTEAFF
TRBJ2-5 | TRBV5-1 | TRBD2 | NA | CASSHQSSGGLSETQYF
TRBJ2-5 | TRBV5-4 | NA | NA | CASSPGLRVTQYF
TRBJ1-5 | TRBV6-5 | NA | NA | CASSLWDSNQPQHF
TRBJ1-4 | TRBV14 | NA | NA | CASSQVGGVRGKLFF
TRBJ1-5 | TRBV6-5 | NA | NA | CASTPAQGNQPQHF
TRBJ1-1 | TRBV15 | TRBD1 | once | CATSSRTGRNTEAFF
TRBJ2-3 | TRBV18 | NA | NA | CASSPQSWDTQYF
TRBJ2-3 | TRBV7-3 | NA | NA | CASSFGGMTDTQYF
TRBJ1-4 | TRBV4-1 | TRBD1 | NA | CASSPGQAQGEKLFF
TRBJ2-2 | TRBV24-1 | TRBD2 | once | CATSDPSMTSGGPGELFF
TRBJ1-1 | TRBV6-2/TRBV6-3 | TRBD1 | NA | CASSYSSSQGLPNTEAFF
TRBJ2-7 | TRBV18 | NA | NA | CASSRATDYEQYF
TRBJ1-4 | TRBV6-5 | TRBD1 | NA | CASSYRGTGWEKLFF
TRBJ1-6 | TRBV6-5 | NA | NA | CASSYREPTGNSPLHF
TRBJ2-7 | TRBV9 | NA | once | CASSRTGGSSYEQYF
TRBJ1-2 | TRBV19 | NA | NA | CASSLDSFYGYTF
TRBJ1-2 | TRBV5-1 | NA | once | CASSPGTHDYGYTF
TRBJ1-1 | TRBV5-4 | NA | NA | CAGSMRQRVNTEAFF
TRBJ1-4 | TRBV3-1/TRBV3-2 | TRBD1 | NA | CASSQGDRGTNEKLFF
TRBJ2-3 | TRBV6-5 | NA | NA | CASSSLSDTQYF
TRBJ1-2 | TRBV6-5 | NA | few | CASTQVGGATGYTF
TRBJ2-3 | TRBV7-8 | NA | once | CASSLAEGGRTDTQYF
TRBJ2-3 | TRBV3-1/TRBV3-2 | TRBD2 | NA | CASSRPGGGHADTQYF